Listed below are T cell receptor beta chains from one sample, sequenced in a study of cytomegalovirus exposure and HLA in healthy donors. Here immunoSEQ multiplex PCR was the method, and the copy in TCRdb shows in-frame clones only, minus some. Counted here are 200,000 to 300,000 clones, 80% to 90% occurring once; the ten biggest clones make up 2% to 3%. Sample: PBMCs. Source of these receptors: a man aged 18 to 29 in good health and CMV-seronegative. Each CDR3 is given with its conserved first and last residue. A D gene is named only where the DNA matches it firmly.

d_call: NA
j_call: TRBJ1-5
v_call: TRBV10-2
cdr3_aa: CASRRELGQPQHF
cdr3_nt: TGCGCCAGCAGAAGGGAGCTGGGCCAGCCCCAGCATTTT

d_call: TRBD1
j_call: TRBJ2-3
v_call: TRBV5-6
cdr3_aa: CASSFSRDRGLDTQYF
cdr3_nt: TGTGCCAGCAGCTTCTCCCGGGACAGGGGATTAGATACGCAGTATTTT

d_call: TRBD2
j_call: TRBJ2-3
v_call: TRBV27
cdr3_aa: CASSLGAGATDTQYF
cdr3_nt: TGTGCCAGCAGTTTAGGAGCGGGGGCGACAGATACGCAGTATTTT

d_call: TRBD1
j_call: TRBJ2-7
v_call: TRBV28
cdr3_aa: CASRASGTGTISSYEQYF
cdr3_nt: TGTGCCAGCAGGGCTTCCGGGACAGGGACGATTAGCTCCTACGAGCAGTACTTC

d_call: NA
j_call: TRBJ2-2
v_call: TRBV2
cdr3_aa: CASSPVGAKNTGELFF
cdr3_nt: TGTGCCAGCAGCCCGGTGGGGGCTAAGAACACCGGGGAGCTGTTTTTT

d_call: NA
j_call: TRBJ1-6
v_call: TRBV9
cdr3_aa: CASSVVQAGSPLHF
cdr3_nt: TGTGCCAGCAGCGTAGTGCAGGCGGGATCACCCCTCCACTTT

d_call: TRBD1
j_call: TRBJ1-1
v_call: TRBV7-6
cdr3_aa: CASRRDRGNTEAFF
cdr3_nt: TGTGCCAGCAGGAGGGACAGGGGGAACACTGAAGCTTTCTTT

d_call: TRBD1
j_call: TRBJ2-4
v_call: TRBV4-1
cdr3_aa: CASSQPTGGRGNIQYF
cdr3_nt: TGCGCCAGCAGCCAACCAACAGGGGGAAGGGGAAACATTCAGTACTTC

d_call: TRBD1
j_call: TRBJ2-7
v_call: TRBV28
cdr3_aa: CASSLSGTGLWEQYF
cdr3_nt: TGTGCCAGCAGTTTATCCGGGACAGGGTTGTGGGAGCAGTACTTC

d_call: TRBD1
j_call: TRBJ1-4
v_call: TRBV28
cdr3_aa: CASRRGLNEKLFF
cdr3_nt: TGTGCCAGCAGAAGGGGGCTGAATGAAAAACTGTTTTTT

d_call: NA
j_call: TRBJ2-1
v_call: TRBV7-2
cdr3_aa: CASSQTVISYNEQFF
cdr3_nt: TGTGCCAGCAGCCAGACAGTAATCTCCTACAATGAGCAGTTCTTC

d_call: NA
j_call: TRBJ2-2
v_call: TRBV9
cdr3_aa: CASSVQGSNTGELFF
cdr3_nt: TGTGCCAGCAGCGTCCAGGGGTCGAACACCGGGGAGCTGTTTTTT

d_call: NA
j_call: TRBJ2-5
v_call: TRBV30
cdr3_aa: CAWSVEGAQYF
cdr3_nt: TGTGCCTGGAGTGTAGAGGGGGCCCAGTACTTC

d_call: TRBD2
j_call: TRBJ2-3
v_call: TRBV4-3
cdr3_aa: CASSQEGGGADTQYF
cdr3_nt: TGCGCCAGCAGCCAAGAAGGCGGGGGGGCAGATACGCAGTATTTT

d_call: NA
j_call: TRBJ1-5
v_call: TRBV27
cdr3_aa: CASSLGILSNQPQHF
cdr3_nt: TGTGCCAGCAGTTTAGGCATCCTTAGCAATCAGCCCCAGCATTTT